The 29 T cell receptor beta chains reported below all come from one sample, sequenced in a study of shared clonotypes between healthy human individuals. Using immunoSEQ multiplex PCR, the repertoire was profiled, and TCRdb retains in-frame clones only, with some absent. The sample records 2 million to 3 million clones, 90% to 95% being singletons. The sequencing input was naive CD4+ T cells from PBMCs. Subset defined: CD45RA+ positively selected. The receptor source for this set is a man between 18 and 35 years old in good health. Some clones in this sample may be carry-over from other donors' samples.

This chain connects TRBV28 to TRBJ2-2; D remains unclear. Germline V lookup: CDR1 MDHEN, CDR2 SYDVKM. This CDR3 is built from 14 residues. V lost 5 bases and J lost 6, with 13 bases in between. The CDR3 nucleotides are TGTGCCAGCAGTAGTAGCTGGGCTCCCGGGGAGCTGTTTTTT. This translates into CASSSSWAPGELFF.

This rearrangement joins TRBV5-1 to TRBJ2-3, with D possibly being TRBD2 (5 bases). The CDR3 spans 13 residues. V lost 7 bases and J lost 5, with 14 bases in between. Germline CDR1 and CDR2: SGHRS and YFSETQ. The DNA for the CDR3 is TGCGCCAGCTCCGGAGGCGAGCTAGATACGCAGTATTTT. It encodes CASSGGELDTQYF. The whole variable domain, filled in from reference TRBV5-1 and TRBJ2-3, reads KAGVTQTPRYLIKTRGQQVTLSCSPISGHRSVSWYQQTPGQGLQFLFEYFSETQRNKGNFPGRFSGRQFSNSRSEMNVSTLELGDSALYLCASSGGELDTQYFGPGTRLTVL.

J is TRBJ1-5 and V is TRBV27; D is unclear. CDR3 length: 15 residues. Germline V gene data show CDR1 as MNHEY and CDR2 as SMNVEV (reference sequence). The V gene lost 6 bases and the J gene lost 7 bases, with 19 bases spanning the gap. Here the CDR3 reads CASRPSRWEFQPQHF. CDR3 nucleotides: TGTGCCAGCAGGCCAAGCCGTTGGGAGTTCCAGCCCCAGCATTTT.

In nucleotides, the CDR3 is TGTGCCAGCAGCCCTCTTGGGGGTATAGATCAGCCCCAGCATTTT. Translation: CASSPLGGIDQPQHF. The chain combines TRBV7-9 with TRBJ1-5, with a tentative D call TRBD1 (5 bases). This CDR3 contains 15 residues. From germline, CDR1 is SEHNR and CDR2 FQNEAQ (reference sequence). Trimming took 5 bases from V and 5 from J, leaving 16 bases between them.

J is TRBJ1-3 and V is TRBV9; D gene uncertain. This CDR3 has 14 residues. Germline CDR1 and CDR2: SGDLS and YYNGEE. The ends were cut back, 0 bases at V and 8 bases at J, with 12 bases in the middle. CDR3 in amino acids: CASSVDGWVDTIYF. For the CDR3, the DNA is TGTGCCAGCAGCGTAGACGGTTGGGTGGACACCATATATTTT.

This chain uses TRBV9 with TRBJ2-3; tentatively, D is TRBD1 (6 bases). The CDR3 runs to 18 residues. CDR1 and CDR2 (germline): SGDLS, YYNGEE. With 0 bases removed from V and 2 bases from J, the gap between germline ends came to 19 bases. Written as DNA, the CDR3 is TGTGCCAGCAGCGTAGAGTTCGTGTCCGGGACAAACACAGATACGCAGTATTTT. Translating gives CASSVEFVSGTNTDTQYF.

The genes are TRBV27 and TRBJ2-6; maybe TRBD1 (6 bases). The CDR3 is made up of 16 amino acids. V lost 6 bases to trimming and J lost 0 bases, with 12 bases between them. Germline V lookup: CDR1 MNHEY, CDR2 SMNVEV (reference sequence). CDR3: CASRDSVYSGANVLTF. The CDR3 region has the DNA TGTGCCAGCAGGGACAGTGTTTACTCTGGGGCCAACGTCCTGACTTTC.

The chain uses TRBV7-7 and TRBJ2-2; 11 nucleotides match TRBD2. Trimming cost V 4 bases and J 4 bases; bases outside gene matches: 2. This CDR3 comprises 15 residues. CDR1 SSHAT and CDR2 FNYEAQ come from the germline V gene (reference sequence). CDR3 region: CASSSTSGATGELFF. CDR3 sequence (DNA): TGTGCCAGCAGCTCGACTAGCGGGGCCACCGGGGAGCTGTTTTTT.

The chain links TRBV2 to TRBJ1-4; tentatively, D is TRBD1 (5 bases). This CDR3 is built from 13 residues. Trimming left V 7 bases short and J 7 bases short, with 13 bases between. Germline V gene sequence: CDR1 SNHLY, CDR2 FYNNEI. The CDR3: CASTRAVGEKLFF. The CDR3 bases are TGTGCCAGCACCAGGGCCGTAGGTGAAAAACTGTTTTTT.

Points on this clone: At the DNA level, this CDR3 is encoded by other sequences in the same sample as well. V and J are TRBV7-2 and TRBJ2-3; 7 nucleotides match TRBD2. The germline V gene encodes CDR1 SGHTA and CDR2 FQGNSA. V lost 1 base, J lost 1 base, and 5 bases stayed unmatched. The CDR3 spans 16 residues. CDR3 region: CASSLGGRGGTDTQYF. CDR3 DNA sequence: TGTGCCAGCAGCTTAGGGGGACGGGGGGGCACAGATACGCAGTATTTT.

The rearrangement joins TRBV7-9 to TRBJ2-5, with 9 nucleotides matching TRBD1. V lost 5 bases, J lost 5 bases, and 3 bases stayed unmatched. The length of the CDR3 is 13 residues. Per germline, CDR1 SEHNR and CDR2 FQNEAQ (reference sequence). CDR3 protein: CASSPTGGETQYF. In DNA form, the CDR3 reads TGTGCCAGCAGCCCGACAGGGGGGGAGACCCAGTACTTC.

The chain is built from TRBV29-1 and TRBJ2-1, with D perhaps TRBD1 (5 bases). V was clipped by 4 bases and J by 4 bases, with 8 bases between them. CDR3 length: 12 residues. Germline V gives CDR1 SQVTM, CDR2 ANQGSEA. CDR3 protein: CSVARAYNEQFF. CDR3 nucleotide sequence: TGCAGCGTTGCCAGGGCTTACAATGAGCAGTTCTTC.

The V gene is TRBV5-4, the J gene TRBJ2-5; the match to TRBD2 covers 9 bases. There are 15 residues in the CDR3. CDR1 is SGHNT, CDR2 YYREEE, per germline (reference sequence). V was pared by 4 bases and J by 5 bases, with 9 bases of the junction left unmatched. CDR3 amino acids: CASSRPGAGGETQYF. The CDR3 DNA follows: TGTGCCAGCAGCCGCCCTGGAGCGGGAGGCGAGACCCAGTACTTC.

This chain uses TRBV7-2 with TRBJ2-3, with 9 bases matching TRBD2. The CDR3 loop spans 16 amino acids. V shed 0 bases and J 4 bases; nucleotides not matched to a gene: 5. Germline assignment: CDR1 SGHTA and CDR2 FQGNSA. In DNA form, the CDR3 reads TGTGCCAGCAGCTTAGCACGGCTAGCGGGGCCAGATACGCAGTATTTT. Residues: CASSLARLAGPDTQYF. The full variable domain, in which reference TRBV7-2 and TRBJ2-3 provide the parts outside the CDR3, is GAGVSQSPSNKVTEKGKDVELRCDPISGHTALYWYRQSLGQGLEFLIYFQGNSAPDKSGLPSDRFSAERTGGSVSTLTIQRTQQEDSAVYLCASSLARLAGPDTQYFGPGTRLTVL.

The J gene is TRBJ1-5, the V gene TRBV5-1; possibly TRBD1 for D (6 bases). CDR1 SGHRS and CDR2 YFSETQ come from the germline V gene. The V end lost 0 bases, the J end lost 6 bases, and 10 bases lay between the germline ends. CDR3 size: 14 residues. The CDR3 is CASSLDGGPQPQHF. The CDR3 nucleotides are TGCGCCAGCAGCTTGGATGGGGGGCCTCAGCCCCAGCATTTT. Based on the CDR3 plus reference TRBV5-1 and TRBJ1-5, the full variable domain is KAGVTQTPRYLIKTRGQQVTLSCSPISGHRSVSWYQQTPGQGLQFLFEYFSETQRNKGNFPGRFSGRQFSNSRSEMNVSTLELGDSALYLCASSLDGGPQPQHFGDGTRLSIL.

With respect to this clone: This sample also contains other DNA sequences that code for the same CDR3. The J gene is TRBJ2-3, the V gene TRBV7-9; 7 nucleotides match TRBD1. Per the germline V gene, CDR1 is SEHNR and CDR2 is FQNEAQ (reference sequence). This CDR3 spans 14 amino acids. Trimming removed 5 bases from V and 3 bases from J; junction bases left unmatched: 5. In DNA form, the CDR3 reads TGTGCCAGCAGCCTCAAACAGGGGACAGATACGCAGTATTTT. It translates to CASSLKQGTDTQYF.

V is TRBV5-1 and J is TRBJ2-7; 9 bases are a match to TRBD1. CDR1 is SGHRS and CDR2 is YFSETQ in the germline V gene. The CDR3 is 14 amino acids. V shed 1 base, J shed 5 bases, and the junction held 4 bases outside the gene matches. The CDR3 DNA reads TGCGCCAGCAGCTTGTGGGGACAGGGAGACGAGCAGTACTTC. This codes for CASSLWGQGDEQYF.

The chain couples TRBV4-1 to TRBJ2-7; 9 positions match TRBD2. V lost 2 bases to trimming and J lost 2 bases; unmatched junction nucleotides: 7. This CDR3 is built from 16 residues. The V gene's germline CDR1 is MGHRA and CDR2 YSYEKL. In nucleotides, the CDR3 is TGCGCCAGCAGCCAACCACTAGCGGGCAACGCCTACGAGCAGTACTTC. Protein product: CASSQPLAGNAYEQYF.

V is TRBV28 and J is TRBJ1-5; TRBD1 agrees at 9 bases. Trimming removed 7 bases from V and 5 bases from J; junction bases left unmatched: 3. CDR3 length equals 13 residues. Germline V CDR1 and CDR2: MDHEN, SYDVKM. CDR3 region: CASTYRGHQPQHF. CDR3 sequence (DNA): TGTGCCAGCACCTACAGGGGGCATCAGCCCCAGCATTTT. Supplemented by reference TRBV28 and TRBJ1-5, the full variable domain reads DVKVTQSSRYLVKRTGEKVFLECVQDMDHENMFWYRQDPGLGLRLIYFSYDVKMKEKGDIPEGYSVSREKKERFSLILESASTNQTSMYLCASTYRGHQPQHFGDGTRLSIL.

V usage is TRBV5-1 and J usage is TRBJ2-7, with TRBD1 identical over 8 bases. The length of the CDR3 is 12 residues. The J segment lost 4 bases and the V segment lost 3 bases, leaving 0 bases of the junction unmatched. Germline V CDR1 and CDR2: SGHRS, YFSETQ. The CDR3 DNA is TGCGCCAGCAGCTGGACAGGGTACGAGCAGTACTTC. It yields the protein CASSWTGYEQYF. Supplemented by reference TRBV5-1 and TRBJ2-7, the full variable domain reads KAGVTQTPRYLIKTRGQQVTLSCSPISGHRSVSWYQQTPGQGLQFLFEYFSETQRNKGNFPGRFSGRQFSNSRSEMNVSTLELGDSALYLCASSWTGYEQYFGPGTRLTVT.

The chain couples TRBV19 to TRBJ1-1, with TRBD1 matching 7 bases. The V gene's germline CDR1 is LNHDA and CDR2 SQIVND (reference sequence). This CDR3 is 15 amino acids long. The V and J ends lost 5 bases and 5 bases, in that order; junction bases with no gene match: 11. The CDR3 loop is CASSFHRGEGTEAFF. The CDR3 DNA follows: TGTGCCAGTAGTTTCCACAGGGGTGAGGGGACTGAAGCTTTCTTT.

The chain employs TRBV11-3 and TRBJ2-1; no reliable D call. The germline V and J ends were trimmed by 5 bases and 1 base, with 12 bases remaining between them. This CDR3 has 15 residues. Germline CDR1 SGHNT, CDR2 YENEEA. CDR3 region: CASSPTRTSYNEQFF. CDR3 DNA sequence: TGTGCCAGCAGCCCGACCCGCACGTCCTACAATGAGCAGTTCTTC.

The CDR3 is CASKPELRAYEQYF. In DNA form, the CDR3 reads TGTGCCAGCAAGCCCGAGTTAAGGGCCTACGAGCAGTACTTC. This chain links TRBV11-1 with TRBJ2-7; D unclear. This CDR3 comprises 14 residues. CDR1 is SGHAT, CDR2 FQDESV, per germline (reference sequence). V was shortened by 7 bases and J by 2 bases, with 15 bases between the two germline ends.

The genes are TRBV2 and TRBJ1-2; D remains ambiguous. The CDR3 runs 13 residues. V was shortened by 9 bases and J by 4 bases, with 15 bases between the two germline ends. Germline V CDR1 and CDR2: SNHLY, FYNNEI. The CDR3 here is CASTRTEPYGYTF. The DNA of the CDR3 is TGTGCCAGTACGAGGACCGAACCCTATGGCTACACCTTC.

The rearrangement links TRBV18 to TRBJ2-7; 7 bases map to TRBD2. The length of the CDR3 is 15 residues. Germline V gene lookup returns CDR1 KGHSH and CDR2 LQKENI. Unmatched junction bases numbered 7, after V lost 1 base and J lost 4 bases. CDR3 bases: TGTGCCAGCTCACCACAACAGCGGGATATATACGAGCAGTACTTC. Translated: CASSPQQRDIYEQYF. The variable domain in full, completed from reference TRBV18 and TRBJ2-7, reads NAGVMQNPRHLVRRRGQEARLRCSPMKGHSHVYWYRQLPEEGLKFMVYLQKENIIDESGMPKERFSAEFPKEGPSILRIQQVVRGDSAAYFCASSPQQRDIYEQYFGPGTRLTVT.

The gene calls are TRBV2 and TRBJ2-3; D is uncertain. The length of the CDR3 is 14 residues. The ends were cut back, 5 bases at V and 6 bases at J, with 15 bases in the middle. Germline CDR1 and CDR2: SNHLY and FYNNEI. CDR3 loop: CASSLTPPADTQYF. The CDR3 DNA sequence: TGTGCCAGCAGTTTGACTCCCCCGGCGGATACGCAGTATTTT.

The CDR3 loop reads CASSLILNTGELFF. The CDR3 coding sequence is TGTGCCAGCAGTTTAATCCTGAACACCGGGGAGCTGTTTTTT. The chain uses TRBV28 and TRBJ2-2; no reliable D call. V lost 2 bases, J lost 1 base, and 5 bases lay in between. This CDR3 region has 14 residues. CDR1 is MDHEN, CDR2 SYDVKM, per germline.

Of note for this clone: The sample contains more than one DNA sequence encoding this CDR3. V is TRBV28 and J is TRBJ1-5; D not certain. The CDR3 has 12 residues. Looked up from germline, CDR1 is MDHEN and CDR2 is SYDVKM. V gave up 3 bases and J gave up 5 bases, with 5 bases separating them. The CDR3 region is CASSLLDQPQHF. DNA of the CDR3: TGTGCCAGCAGTTTGTTAGATCAGCCCCAGCATTTT. The full variable domain, its missing parts supplied by reference TRBV28 and TRBJ1-5, is DVKVTQSSRYLVKRTGEKVFLECVQDMDHENMFWYRQDPGLGLRLIYFSYDVKMKEKGDIPEGYSVSREKKERFSLILESASTNQTSMYLCASSLLDQPQHFGDGTRLSIL.

CDR3 DNA: TGCAGCGTTGGTGTATGGGGGGCGCCTATGAAGTCCTACGAGCAGTACTTC. Protein sequence: CSVGVWGAPMKSYEQYF. The V gene is TRBV29-1, the J gene TRBJ2-7; possibly TRBD1 or TRBD2 for D (6 bases each). Germline V CDR1 and CDR2: SQVTM, ANQGSEA. The CDR3 is 17 residues long. V dropped 4 bases and J dropped 1 base, with 23 bases sitting between them.